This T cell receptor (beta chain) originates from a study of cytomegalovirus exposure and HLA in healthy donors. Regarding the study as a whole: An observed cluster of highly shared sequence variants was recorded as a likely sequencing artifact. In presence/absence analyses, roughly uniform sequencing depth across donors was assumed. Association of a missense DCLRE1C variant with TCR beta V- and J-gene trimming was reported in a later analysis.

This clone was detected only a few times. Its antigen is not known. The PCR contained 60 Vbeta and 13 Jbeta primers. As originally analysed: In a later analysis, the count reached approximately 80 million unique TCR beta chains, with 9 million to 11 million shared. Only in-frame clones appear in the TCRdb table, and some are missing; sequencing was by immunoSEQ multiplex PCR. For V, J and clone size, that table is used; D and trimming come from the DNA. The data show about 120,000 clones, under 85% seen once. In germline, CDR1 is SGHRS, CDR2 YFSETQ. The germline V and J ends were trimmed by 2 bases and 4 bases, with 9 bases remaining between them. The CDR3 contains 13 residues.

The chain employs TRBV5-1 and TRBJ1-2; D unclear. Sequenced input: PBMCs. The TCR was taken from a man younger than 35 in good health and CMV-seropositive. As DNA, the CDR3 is TGCGCCAGCAGCTTCGCGGGGTCCTATGGCTACACCTTC. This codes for CASSFAGSYGYTF.